Listed here is a single T cell receptor beta chain. The V gene lost 4 bases and the J gene lost 3 bases, with 20 bases spanning the gap. The CDR3 is made up of 17 amino acids. Germline V gene lookup returns CDR1 ENHRY and CDR2 SYGVKD. The sample comes from a study of blood T cell repertoires in COVID-19. Turning to the study itself: Sites across the United States, Italy and Spain contributed samples from acute and convalescent COVID-19. Sample material is recorded as cDNA or gDNA derived from T cells, B-cell-depleted T cells, or PBMCs.

Authors' data handling: Amplification from reference gene primers served as the basis for estimated nucleated cell counts. Data came from immunoSEQ multiplex PCR; TCRdb stores just in-frame clones and leaves some out. The V and J calls and clone size are taken from that table; D and trimming were inferred from the DNA. The table shows approximately 160,000 clones, with approximately 80% occurring only once. V and J are TRBV10-3 and TRBJ2-3; tentative D call: TRBD2 (6 bases). Sequencing was carried out using peripheral blood. This TCR came from a human donor in a cohort sampled during active COVID-19. The DNA for the CDR3 is TGTGCCATCAGTGGCCCGGGGACTCCGAAGGGGACAGATACGCAGTATTTT. This codes for CAISGPGTPKGTDTQYF.